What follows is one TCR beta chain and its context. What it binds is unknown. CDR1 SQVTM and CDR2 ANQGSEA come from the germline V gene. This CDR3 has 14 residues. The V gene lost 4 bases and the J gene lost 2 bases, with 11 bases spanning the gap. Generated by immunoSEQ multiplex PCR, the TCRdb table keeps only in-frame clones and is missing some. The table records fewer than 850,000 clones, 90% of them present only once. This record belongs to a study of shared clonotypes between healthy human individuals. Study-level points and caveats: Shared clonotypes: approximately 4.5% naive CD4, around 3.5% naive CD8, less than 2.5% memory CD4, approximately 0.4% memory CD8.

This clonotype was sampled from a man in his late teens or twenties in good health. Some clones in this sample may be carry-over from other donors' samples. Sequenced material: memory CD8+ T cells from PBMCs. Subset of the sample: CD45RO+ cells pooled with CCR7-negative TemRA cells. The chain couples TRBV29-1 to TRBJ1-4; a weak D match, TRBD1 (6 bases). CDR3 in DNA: TGCAGCGTTGTCGTACAGGGTACTAATGAAAAACTGTTTTTT. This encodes CSVVVQGTNEKLFF.